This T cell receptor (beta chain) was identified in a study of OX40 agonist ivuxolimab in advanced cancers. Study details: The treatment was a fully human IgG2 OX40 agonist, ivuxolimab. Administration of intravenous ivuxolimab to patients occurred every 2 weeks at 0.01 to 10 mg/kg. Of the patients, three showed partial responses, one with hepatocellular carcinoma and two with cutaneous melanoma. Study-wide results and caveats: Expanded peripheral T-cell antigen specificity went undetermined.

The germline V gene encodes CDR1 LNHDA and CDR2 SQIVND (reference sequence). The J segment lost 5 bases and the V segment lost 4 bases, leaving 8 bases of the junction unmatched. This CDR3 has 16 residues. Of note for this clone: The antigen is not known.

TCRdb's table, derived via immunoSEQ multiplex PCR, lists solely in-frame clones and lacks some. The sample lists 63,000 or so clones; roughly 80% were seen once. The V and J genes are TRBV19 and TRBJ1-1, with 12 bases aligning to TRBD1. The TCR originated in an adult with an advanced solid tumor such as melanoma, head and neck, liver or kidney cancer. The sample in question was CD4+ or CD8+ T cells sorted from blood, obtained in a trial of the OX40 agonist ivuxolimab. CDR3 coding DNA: TGTGCCAGTAGTACTCGGGACAGGGGGCGAGGAACTGAAGCTTTCTTT. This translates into CASSTRDRGRGTEAFF.